This entry concerns a single T cell receptor beta chain. The antigen is undetermined. This sample was included in a study of OX40 agonist ivuxolimab in advanced cancers. About the study: Of mixed ages from about 20 to 80 and averaging 60 years, the group was 65% to 85% male.

The study, taken as a whole, reports: CD8+ T cells averaged more expanded clones than CD4+. Compared with others, partial responders at 0.1-3.0 mg/kg displayed clonal expansion among the lowest.

This CDR3 comprises 16 residues. Losses at the gene ends were 5 bases for V and 3 bases for J; bases not matched to a gene: 8. The germline V gene has CDR1 SGHNT and CDR2 YENEEA. Method: immunoSEQ multiplex PCR; TCRdb's copy keeps in-frame clones and lacks some. The table has about 46,000 clones, roughly 85% seen once. The receptor comes from an adult with an advanced solid tumor such as melanoma, head and neck, liver or kidney cancer. The chain links TRBV11-3 to TRBJ2-2; 8 nucleotides align to TRBD1. The source material was CD4+ or CD8+ T cells sorted from blood, sampled in a trial of the OX40 agonist ivuxolimab. The CDR3 here is CASSGPWTGHTGELFF. In DNA, the CDR3 is TGTGCCAGCAGCGGGCCTTGGACAGGGCACACCGGGGAGCTGTTTTTT.